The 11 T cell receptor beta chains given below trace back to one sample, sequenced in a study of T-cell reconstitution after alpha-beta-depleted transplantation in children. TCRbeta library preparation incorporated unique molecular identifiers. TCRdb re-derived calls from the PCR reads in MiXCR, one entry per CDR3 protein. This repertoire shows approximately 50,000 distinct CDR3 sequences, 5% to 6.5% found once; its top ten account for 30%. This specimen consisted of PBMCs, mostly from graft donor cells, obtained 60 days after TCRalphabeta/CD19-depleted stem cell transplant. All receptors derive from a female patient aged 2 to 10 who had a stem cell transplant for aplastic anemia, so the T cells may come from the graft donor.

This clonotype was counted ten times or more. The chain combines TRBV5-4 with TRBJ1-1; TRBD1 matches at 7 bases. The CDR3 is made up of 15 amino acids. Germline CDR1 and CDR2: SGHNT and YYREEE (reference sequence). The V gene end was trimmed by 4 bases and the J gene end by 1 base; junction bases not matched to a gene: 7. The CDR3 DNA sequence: TGTGCCAGCAGCCCCAGGGGGTTTACGAACACTGAAGCTTTCTTT. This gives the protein CASSPRGFTNTEAFF.

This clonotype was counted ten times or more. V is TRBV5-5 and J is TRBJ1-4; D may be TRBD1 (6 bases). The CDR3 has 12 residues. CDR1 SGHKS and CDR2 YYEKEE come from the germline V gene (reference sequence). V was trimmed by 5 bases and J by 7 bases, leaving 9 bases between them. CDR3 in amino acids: CASSSTGEKLFF. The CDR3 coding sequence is TGTGCCAGCAGTTCGACAGGTGAAAAACTGTTTTTT.

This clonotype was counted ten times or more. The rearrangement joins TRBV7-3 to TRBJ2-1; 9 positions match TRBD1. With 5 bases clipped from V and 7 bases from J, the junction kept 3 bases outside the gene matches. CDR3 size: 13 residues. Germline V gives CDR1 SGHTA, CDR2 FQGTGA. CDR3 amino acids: CASSRGTGNEQFF. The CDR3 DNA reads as TGTGCCAGCAGCCGAGGGACAGGGAATGAGCAGTTCTTC.

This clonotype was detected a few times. The CDR3 reads CASSPGNTDTQYF. Here the CDR3 DNA reads TGTGCCAGTAGTCCGGGGAACACAGATACGCAGTATTTT. The chain combines TRBV19 with TRBJ2-3; a possible D gene is TRBD2 (5 bases). Germline V gene data show CDR1 as LNHDA and CDR2 as SQIVND (reference sequence). The CDR3 sequence is 13 residues long. V was cut by 5 bases and J by 2 bases, with 8 bases left in between.

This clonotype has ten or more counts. Here the CDR3 reads CASSQAVGRQVEFF. CDR3 bases: TGTGCCAGCAGCCAAGCCGTCGGGCGGCAGGTGGAGTTCTTC. V usage is TRBV14 and J usage is TRBJ2-1; D ambiguous. The length of the CDR3 is 14 residues. CDR1 is SGHDN, CDR2 FVKESK, per germline. V was pared by 1 base and J by 14 bases, with 18 bases between.

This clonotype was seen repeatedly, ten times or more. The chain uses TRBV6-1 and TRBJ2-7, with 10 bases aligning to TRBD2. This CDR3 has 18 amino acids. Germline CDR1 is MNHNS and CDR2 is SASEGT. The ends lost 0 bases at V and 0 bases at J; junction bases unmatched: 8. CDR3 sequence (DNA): TGTGCCAGCAGTGAAGCATTCGGGCTAGCGGGAGTCTCCTACGAGCAGTACGTC. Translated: CASSEAFGLAGVSYEQYV.

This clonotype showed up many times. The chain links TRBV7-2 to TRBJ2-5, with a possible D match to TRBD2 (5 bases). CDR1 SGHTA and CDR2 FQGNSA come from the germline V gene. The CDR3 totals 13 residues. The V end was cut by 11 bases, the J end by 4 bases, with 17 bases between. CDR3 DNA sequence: TGTGCCTCAAAACGCGGGTTCGCAGAGACCCAGTACTTC. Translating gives CASKRGFAETQYF. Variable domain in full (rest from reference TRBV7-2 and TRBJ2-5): GAGVSQSPSNKVTEKGKDVELRCDPISGHTALYWYRQSLGQGLEFLIYFQGNSAPDKSGLPSDRFSAERTGGSVSTLTIQRTQQEDSAVYLCASKRGFAETQYFGPGTRLLVL.

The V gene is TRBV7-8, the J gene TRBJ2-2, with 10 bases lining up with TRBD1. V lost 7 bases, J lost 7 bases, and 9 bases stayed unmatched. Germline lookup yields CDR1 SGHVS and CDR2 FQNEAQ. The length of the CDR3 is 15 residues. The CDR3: CASKPRQGAIGELFF. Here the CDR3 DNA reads TGTGCCAGCAAACCAAGACAGGGGGCTATCGGGGAGCTGTTTTTT.

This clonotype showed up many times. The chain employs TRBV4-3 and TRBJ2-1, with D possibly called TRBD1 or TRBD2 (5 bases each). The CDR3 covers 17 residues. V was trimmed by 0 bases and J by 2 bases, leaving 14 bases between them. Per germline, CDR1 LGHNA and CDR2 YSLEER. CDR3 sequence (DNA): TGCGCCAGCAGCCAAGAGAATCTTCCGGGACCCTACAATGAGCAGTTCTTC. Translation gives CASSQENLPGPYNEQFF.

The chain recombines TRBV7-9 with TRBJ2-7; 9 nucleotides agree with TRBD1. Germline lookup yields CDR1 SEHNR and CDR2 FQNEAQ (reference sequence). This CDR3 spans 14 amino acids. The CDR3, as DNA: TGTACCAGCAGCTTCGGGGACAGGGCCTACGAGCAGTACGTC. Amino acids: CTSSFGDRAYEQYV.

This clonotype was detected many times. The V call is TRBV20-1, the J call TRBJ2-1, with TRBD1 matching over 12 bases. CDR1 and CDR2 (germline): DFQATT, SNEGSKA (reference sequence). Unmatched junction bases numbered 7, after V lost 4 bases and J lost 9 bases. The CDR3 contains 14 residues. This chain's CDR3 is CSATTGTGGAEQFF. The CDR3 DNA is TGCAGTGCTACTACCGGGACAGGGGGCGCTGAGCAGTTCTTC.